This T cell receptor (beta chain) was sequenced for a study of blood T cells in healthy people across ages. The wider study: About one barcoded beta molecule per two T cells was captured by template switching.

PCR was performed a second time for about 7 to 11 cycles using a sample-barcoded 5' primer and a J-beta primer mix. From the 5' RACE reads, TCRdb called clonotypes with MiXCR, one entry per CDR3 protein. Among over 1,500,000 distinct CDR3 sequences listed, around half were seen once. This clonotype was counted between two and nine times. Its matching antigen is unknown. Notes on the study in general: Diversity was higher, and naive CD4+ cells more numerous, in long-lived donors than in aged donors. Researchers report that TCR beta diversity correlated strongly with naive T cell percentage.

Sequencing was performed on blood. This receptor was identified in a woman in her forties in good health.

CDR3 coding DNA: TGCGCCAGCAGCCAGGCTAGACTGTCGAGTTCTGAGCAGTTCTTC. It specifies CASSQARLSSSEQFF. The rearrangement links TRBV4-3 to TRBJ2-1; D not certain. V was trimmed by 3 bases and J by 9 bases, leaving 18 bases between them. The CDR3 runs to 15 residues. CDR1 is LGHNA and CDR2 is YSLEER in the germline V gene.